The 5 T cell receptor beta chains listed next were all sequenced from one sample in a study of T cells in Graves' hyperthyroidism and ophthalmopathy. Amplification targeted TCR beta CDR3 regions from RNA transcripts. The HTBI primer set served for first-round RT-PCR of the TCR CDR3. TCRdb re-called the multiplex PCR reads with MiXCR, one entry per CDR3 protein. The sample lists 270,000 or so distinct CDR3 sequences, about 16% occurring once. Sequences were obtained from blood. The origin of the receptors is a woman aged 50 to 60 with Graves' hyperthyroidism that later progressed to Graves' ophthalmopathy.

There are many counts of this clonotype. V gene TRBV5-4 combines with J gene TRBJ2-3; TRBD1 is a possible D gene (5 bases). The CDR3 spans 15 residues. Trimming took 6 bases from V and 0 from J, leaving 14 bases between them. Per the germline V gene, CDR1 is SGHNT and CDR2 is YYREEE (reference sequence). CDR3 DNA: TGTGCCAGCACGGACAACCGGGCTAGCACAGATACGCAGTATTTT. Residues: CASTDNRASTDTQYF.

The sample holds a few counts of this clonotype. V and J are TRBV6-1 and TRBJ2-7; D gene ambiguous. This CDR3 spans 14 amino acids. Germline V gene data show CDR1 as MNHNS and CDR2 as SASEGT. V lost 6 bases and J lost 0, with 12 bases in between. CDR3 sequence reads: CASSQLSVSYEQYF. CDR3 DNA sequence: TGTGCCAGCAGCCAGCTGAGTGTCTCCTACGAGCAGTACTTC.

Ten or more counts support this clonotype. This chain uses TRBV12-3 or TRBV12-4 with TRBJ1-5; 9 nucleotides line up with TRBD1. The CDR3 runs to 14 residues. After removal of 7 bases from V and 3 bases from J, the junction contained 4 bases not matched to a gene. CDR3 amino acids: CASTWTGANQPQHF. The CDR3 nucleotides are TGTGCCAGCACCTGGACAGGGGCCAATCAGCCCCAGCATTTT.

This clonotype was recorded at least ten times. The chain has TRBV5-1 and TRBJ2-7, with 8 bases identical to TRBD2. The CDR3 is 13 amino acids. The J segment lost 5 bases and the V segment lost 5 bases, leaving 6 bases of the junction unmatched. CDR1 SGHRS and CDR2 YFSETQ come from the germline V gene. The CDR3 here is CASSEREYDEQYF. The CDR3 DNA is TGCGCCAGCAGTGAGCGGGAGTATGACGAGCAGTACTTC.

This clonotype was picked up many times. This chain joins TRBV12-3 or TRBV12-4 and TRBJ2-1, with TRBD1 as a possible D gene (6 bases). The CDR3 length is 14 residues. V was clipped by 6 bases and J by 6 bases, with 15 bases between them. DNA of the CDR3: TGTGCCAGCAGCCTCGACAGGTCGGGCAATGAGCAGTTCTTC. Translated: CASSLDRSGNEQFF.